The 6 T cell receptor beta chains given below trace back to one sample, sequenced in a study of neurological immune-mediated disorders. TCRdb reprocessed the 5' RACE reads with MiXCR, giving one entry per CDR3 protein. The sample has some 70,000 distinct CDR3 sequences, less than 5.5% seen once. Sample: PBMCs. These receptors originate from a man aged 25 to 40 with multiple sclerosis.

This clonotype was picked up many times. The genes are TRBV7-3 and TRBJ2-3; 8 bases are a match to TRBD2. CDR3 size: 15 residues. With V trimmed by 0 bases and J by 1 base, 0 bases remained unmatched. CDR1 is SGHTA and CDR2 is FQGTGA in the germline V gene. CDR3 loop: CASSLTSGGTDTQYF. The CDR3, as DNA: TGTGCCAGCAGCTTAACTAGCGGGGGCACAGATACGCAGTATTTT.

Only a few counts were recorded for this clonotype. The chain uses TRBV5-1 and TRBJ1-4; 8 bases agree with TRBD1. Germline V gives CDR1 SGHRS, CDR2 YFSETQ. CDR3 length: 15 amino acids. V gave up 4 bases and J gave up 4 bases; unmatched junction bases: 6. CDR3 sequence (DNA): TGCGCCAGCAGCACCGGACAGGGCAATAATGAAAAACTGTTTTTT. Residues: CASSTGQGNNEKLFF.

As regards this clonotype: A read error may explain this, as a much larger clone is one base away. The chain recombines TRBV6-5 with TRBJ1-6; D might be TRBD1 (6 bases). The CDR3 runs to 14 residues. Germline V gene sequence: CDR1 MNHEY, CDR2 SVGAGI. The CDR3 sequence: CASSERSGVSPLNF. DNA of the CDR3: TGTGCCAGCAGCGAGAGATCAGGGGTCTCACCCCTCAACTTT.

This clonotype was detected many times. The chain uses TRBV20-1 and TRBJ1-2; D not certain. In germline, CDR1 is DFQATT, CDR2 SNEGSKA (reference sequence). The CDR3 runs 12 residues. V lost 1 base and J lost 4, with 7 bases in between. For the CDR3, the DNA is TGCAGTGCTAGAGTATGGGGCTATGGCTACACCTTC. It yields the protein CSARVWGYGYTF.

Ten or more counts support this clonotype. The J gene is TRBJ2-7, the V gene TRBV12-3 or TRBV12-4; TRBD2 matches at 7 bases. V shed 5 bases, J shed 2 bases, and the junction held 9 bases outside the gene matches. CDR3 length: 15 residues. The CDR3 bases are TGTGCCAGCAGTCCCACGGGGGGTGGGGCCTACGAGCAGTACTTC. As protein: CASSPTGGGAYEQYF.

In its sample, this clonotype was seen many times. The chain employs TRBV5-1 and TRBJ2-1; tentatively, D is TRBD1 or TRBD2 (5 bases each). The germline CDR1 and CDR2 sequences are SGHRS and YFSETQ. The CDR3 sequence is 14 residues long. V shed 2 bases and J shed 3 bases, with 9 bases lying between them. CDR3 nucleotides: TGCGCCAGCAGCTTATGGGACGGCTACAATGAGCAGTTCTTC. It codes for CASSLWDGYNEQFF.